Below, 10 T cell receptor beta chains from the same sample are listed, as sequenced in a study of T cell clones after liver transplantation. Clones were sequenced by immunoSEQ multiplex PCR, and TCRdb holds only the in-frame ones, with some missing. The sample records around 77,000 clones, about four fifths being singletons. The starting material was CD4+ T cells from blood, obtained 12 months after liver transplant. The source is a human patient who received a liver transplant. Some T cells here may be from the graft donor.

The chain joins TRBV5-1 to TRBJ1-1, with a possible D match to TRBD1 (5 bases). The V and J ends lost 5 bases and 2 bases respectively, with 13 bases between them. This CDR3 region has 14 residues. The germline V gene encodes CDR1 SGHRS and CDR2 YFSETQ. DNA for the CDR3: TGCGCCAGCAGTCCGGGGGGGTCCAACACTGAAGCTTTCTTT. Encoded protein: CASSPGGSNTEAFF.

The chain couples TRBV28 to TRBJ2-2, with 8 nucleotides matching TRBD1. The germline gives CDR1 MDHEN, CDR2 SYDVKM. V was pared by 7 bases and J by 3 bases, with 4 bases of the junction left unmatched. The CDR3 has 14 amino acids. The CDR3 sequence is CASNTRGHTGELFF. CDR3 in DNA: TGTGCCAGCAATACCAGGGGGCACACCGGGGAGCTGTTTTTT.

V usage is TRBV11-3 and J usage is TRBJ2-1; possible D gene TRBD1, 5 bases. Germline CDR1 SGHNT, CDR2 YENEEA. This CDR3 has 17 residues. V lost 0 bases and J lost 6, with 18 bases in between. The CDR3 loop is CASSLEAGQGGFNEQFF. CDR3 DNA: TGTGCCAGCAGCTTAGAAGCCGGTCAGGGTGGGTTCAATGAGCAGTTCTTC. Based on the CDR3 plus reference TRBV11-3 and TRBJ2-1, the full variable domain is EAGVVQSPRYKIIEKKQPVAFWCNPISGHNTLYWYLQNLGQGPELLIRYENEEAVDDSQLPKDRFSAERLKGVDSTLKIQPAELGDSAVYLCASSLEAGQGGFNEQFFGPGTRLTVL.

This chain joins TRBV5-1 and TRBJ2-2, with D possibly matching TRBD1 (5 bases). The CDR3 loop spans 14 amino acids. V lost 1 base to trimming and J lost 6 bases, with 10 bases between them. CDR1 SGHRS and CDR2 YFSETQ come from the germline V gene. As DNA, the CDR3 is TGCGCCAGCAGCTTGATCCAGGGTCCCGGGGAGCTGTTTTTT. Amino acid sequence: CASSLIQGPGELFF.

The chain is built from TRBV6-5 and TRBJ1-3, with 7 bases aligning to TRBD1. The CDR3 is 13 residues long. Unmatched junction bases numbered 7, after V lost 10 bases and J lost 4 bases. Germline V gives CDR1 MNHEY, CDR2 SVGAGI. DNA for the CDR3: TGTGCCACATACAGGGGCGGAGGAAACACCATATATTTT. It is translated as CATYRGGGNTIYF.

This clone was seen only a few times. This chain joins TRBV7-2 and TRBJ2-3; TRBD2 matches at 13 bases. V lost 3 bases, J lost 4 bases, and 7 bases stayed unmatched. The CDR3 length is 17 residues. Germline-derived CDR1 and CDR2 are SGHTA and FQGNSA. The CDR3 DNA reads as TGTGCCAGCAGCTTGGGACTAGCGGGATCGGGTCCAGATACGCAGTATTTT. It codes for CASSLGLAGSGPDTQYF.

The chain links TRBV5-1 to TRBJ2-3; D gene unclear. The V gene lost 4 bases and the J gene lost 0 bases, with 9 bases spanning the gap. CDR1 is SGHRS, CDR2 YFSETQ, per germline. This CDR3 is 14 amino acids long. CDR3 nucleotide sequence: TGCGCCAGCAGCCAAATGGACAGCACAGATACGCAGTATTTT. Amino acid sequence: CASSQMDSTDTQYF.

The rearrangement joins TRBV28 to TRBJ1-4; D gene ambiguous. This CDR3 comprises 14 residues. CDR1 and CDR2 from the germline V gene are MDHEN and SYDVKM. V was clipped by 7 bases and J by 3 bases, with 12 bases between them. Here the CDR3 DNA reads TGTGCCAGCAAGGGTGGGCAGTCTAATGAAAAACTGTTTTTT. It specifies CASKGGQSNEKLFF.

The gene calls are TRBV28 and TRBJ2-7; TRBD2 agrees at 7 bases. Germline V gene lookup returns CDR1 MDHEN and CDR2 SYDVKM. V was clipped by 5 bases and J by 0 bases; unmatched bases: 13. The CDR3 is 17 residues long. CDR3 nucleotide sequence: TGTGCCAGCAGTCCACCAAGGCGCGGGAGCCTCTCCTACGAGCAGTACTTC. Encoded protein: CASSPPRRGSLSYEQYF.

This clone was found a few times. This sequence joins TRBV14 and TRBJ2-7; 8 bases are shared with TRBD1. Germline V gene lookup returns CDR1 SGHDN and CDR2 FVKESK. The CDR3 contains 14 residues. The ends lost 4 bases at V and 4 bases at J; junction bases unmatched: 6. In DNA, the CDR3 is TGTGCCAGCAGCCTAGGACAGGGTTGGTACGAGCAGTACTTC. Amino acid sequence: CASSLGQGWYEQYF.